The 2 T cell receptor beta chains in this list originate from one sample, sequenced in a study of response to subunit inactivated influenza vaccine. MiXCR, applied by TCRdb to the RT-PCR reads, yields one record per CDR3 protein. Among 450,000 to 600,000 distinct CDR3 sequences listed, 6% to 9% were seen once. The material was PBMCs from blood, obtained around 25 months after vaccination. The receptors were sampled from a man aged 50 to 69 who received an inactivated influenza vaccine.

The chain uses TRBV7-2 and TRBJ2-3; D gene unclear. From germline, CDR1 is SGHTA and CDR2 FQGNSA. The CDR3 consists of 13 residues. The V and J ends lost 5 bases and 4 bases respectively, with 10 bases between them. The CDR3 loop is CASSRIGPDTQYF. The CDR3 nucleotides are TGTGCCAGCAGCCGGATAGGTCCAGATACGCAGTATTTT.

The chain combines TRBV11-3 with TRBJ2-2; D possibly corresponds to TRBD1 (6 bases). Germline CDR1 is SGHNT and CDR2 is YENEEA. The V and J ends lost 4 bases and 1 base respectively, with 10 bases between them. This CDR3 has 15 residues. The CDR3: CASSSRTENTGELFF. CDR3 coding DNA: TGTGCCAGCAGCTCGAGGACAGAGAACACCGGGGAGCTGTTTTTT. Combining the CDR3 with reference TRBV11-3 and TRBJ2-2 gives the whole variable domain EAGVVQSPRYKIIEKKQPVAFWCNPISGHNTLYWYLQNLGQGPELLIRYENEEAVDDSQLPKDRFSAERLKGVDSTLKIQPAELGDSAVYLCASSSRTENTGELFFGEGSRLTVL.